This T cell receptor beta chain emerged from a study of CD8+ T cells in alopecia areata. Study-wide points: Because one nonresponder was included, the link of baseline CD8+ expansion to response is considered uncertain.

The trim removed 5 bases at V and 2 bases at J, leaving 4 bases unmatched. The CDR3 loop spans 15 amino acids. Germline lookup yields CDR1 MNHEY and CDR2 SMNVEV (reference sequence). This clone rates as medium-sized. Its antigen is as yet unknown. RNA was extracted and reverse transcribed into cDNA as the sequencing template. The method was immunoSEQ multiplex PCR; TCRdb's version includes in-frame clones alone and lacks a portion of them. This table has 90,000 or so clones, roughly two fifths appearing once. The treatment was: oral pan-JAK inhibitor, 5-10 mg twice daily. Material: CD8+ T cells sorted from blood, obtained at week 24, from a patient treated with tofacitinib. The sequence came from a human donor with alopecia areata. The chain is built from TRBV27 and TRBJ2-7, with TRBD2 matching 12 bases. For the CDR3, the DNA is TGTGCCAGCAGTGCGAGACTAGCGGGGGCCTACGAGCAGTACTTC. Protein sequence: CASSARLAGAYEQYF.